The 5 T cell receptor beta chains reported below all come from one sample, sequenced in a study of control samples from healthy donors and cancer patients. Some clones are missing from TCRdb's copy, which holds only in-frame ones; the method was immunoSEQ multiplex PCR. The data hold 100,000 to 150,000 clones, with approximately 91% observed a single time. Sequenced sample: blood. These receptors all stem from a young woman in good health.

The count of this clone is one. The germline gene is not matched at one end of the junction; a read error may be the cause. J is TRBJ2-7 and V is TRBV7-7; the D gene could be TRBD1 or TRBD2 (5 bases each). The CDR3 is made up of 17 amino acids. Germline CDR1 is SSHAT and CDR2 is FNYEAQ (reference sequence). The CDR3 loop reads CASSLEWGTFSGPEQYF. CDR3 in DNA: TGTGCTAGCAGCTTAGAATGGGGGACCTTCTCGGGGCCCGAGCAGTACTTC.

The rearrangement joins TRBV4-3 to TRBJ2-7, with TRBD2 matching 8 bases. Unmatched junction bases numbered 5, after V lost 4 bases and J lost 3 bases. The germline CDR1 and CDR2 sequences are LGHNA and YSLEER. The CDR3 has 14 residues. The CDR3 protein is CASSPGTSRYEQYF. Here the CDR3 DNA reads TGCGCCAGCAGCCCCGGGACTAGTCGCTACGAGCAGTACTTC.

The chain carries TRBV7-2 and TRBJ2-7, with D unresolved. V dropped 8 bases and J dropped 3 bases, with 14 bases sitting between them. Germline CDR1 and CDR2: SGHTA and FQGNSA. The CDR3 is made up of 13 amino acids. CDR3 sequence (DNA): TGTGCCAGCGGCGACGGAGCTTACTACGAGCAGTACTTC. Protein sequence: CASGDGAYYEQYF.

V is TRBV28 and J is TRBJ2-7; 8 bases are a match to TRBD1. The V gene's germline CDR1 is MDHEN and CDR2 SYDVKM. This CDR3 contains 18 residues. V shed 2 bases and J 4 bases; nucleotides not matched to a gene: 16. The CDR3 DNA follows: TGTGCCAGCAGTTTAGCCGGGACAGGAAGGTTCGACTCTTACGAGCAGTACTTC. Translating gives CASSLAGTGRFDSYEQYF.

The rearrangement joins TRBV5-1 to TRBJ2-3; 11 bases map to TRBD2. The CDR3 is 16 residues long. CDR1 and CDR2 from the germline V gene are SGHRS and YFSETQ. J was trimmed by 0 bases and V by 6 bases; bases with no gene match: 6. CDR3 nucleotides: TGCGCCAGCACCGCAACTAGCGGGGGCAGCACAGATACGCAGTATTTT. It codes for CASTATSGGSTDTQYF.